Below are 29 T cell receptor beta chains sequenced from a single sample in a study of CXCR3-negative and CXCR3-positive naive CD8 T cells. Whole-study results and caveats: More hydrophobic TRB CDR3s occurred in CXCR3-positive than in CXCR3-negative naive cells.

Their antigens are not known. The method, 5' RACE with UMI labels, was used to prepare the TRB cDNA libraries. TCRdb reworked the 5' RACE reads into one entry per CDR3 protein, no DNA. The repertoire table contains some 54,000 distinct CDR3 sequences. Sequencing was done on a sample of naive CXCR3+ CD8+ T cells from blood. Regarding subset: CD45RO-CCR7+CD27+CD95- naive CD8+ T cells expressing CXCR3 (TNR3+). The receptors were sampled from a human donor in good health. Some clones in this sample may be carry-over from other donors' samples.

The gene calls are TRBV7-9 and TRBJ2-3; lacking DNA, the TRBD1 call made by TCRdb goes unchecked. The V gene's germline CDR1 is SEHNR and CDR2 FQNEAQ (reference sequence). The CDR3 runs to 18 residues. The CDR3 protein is CASSPRDRVTTGTDTQYF.

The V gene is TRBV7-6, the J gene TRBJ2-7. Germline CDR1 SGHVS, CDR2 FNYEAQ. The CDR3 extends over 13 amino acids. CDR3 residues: CASSQGTNPEQYF.

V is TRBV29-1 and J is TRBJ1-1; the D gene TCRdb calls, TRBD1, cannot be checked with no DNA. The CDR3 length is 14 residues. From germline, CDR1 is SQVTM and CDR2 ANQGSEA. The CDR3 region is CSVSTGTGFPEAFF.

The CDR3: CSVEAGGFSRGYYGYTF. V and J are TRBV29-1 and TRBJ1-2; as DNA is missing, the TRBD1 call by TCRdb cannot be tested. This CDR3 comprises 17 residues. CDR1 is SQVTM, CDR2 ANQGSEA, per germline.

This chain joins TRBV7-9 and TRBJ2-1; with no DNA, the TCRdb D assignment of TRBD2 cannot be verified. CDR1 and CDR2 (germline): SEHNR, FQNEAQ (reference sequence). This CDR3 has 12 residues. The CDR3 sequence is CASSPGSGEQFF.

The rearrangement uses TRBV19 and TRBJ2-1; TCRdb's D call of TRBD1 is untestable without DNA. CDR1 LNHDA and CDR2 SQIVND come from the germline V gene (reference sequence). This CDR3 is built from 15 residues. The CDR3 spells CASSIVGATGNEQFF.

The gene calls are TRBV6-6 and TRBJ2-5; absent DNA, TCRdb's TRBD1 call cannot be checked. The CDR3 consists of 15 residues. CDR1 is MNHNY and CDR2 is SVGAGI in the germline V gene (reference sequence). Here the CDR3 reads CASSSTGDRWETQYF.

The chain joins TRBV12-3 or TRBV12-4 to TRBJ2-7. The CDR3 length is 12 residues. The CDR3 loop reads CASSPDTYEQYF.

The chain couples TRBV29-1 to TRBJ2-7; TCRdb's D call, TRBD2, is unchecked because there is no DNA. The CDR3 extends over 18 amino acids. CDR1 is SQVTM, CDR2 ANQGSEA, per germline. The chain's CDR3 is CSVDQGFTAGGALWEQYF.

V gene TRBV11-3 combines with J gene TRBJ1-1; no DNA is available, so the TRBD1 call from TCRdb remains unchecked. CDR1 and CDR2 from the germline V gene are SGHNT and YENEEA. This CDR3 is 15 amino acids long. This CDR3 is CASSPETGENTEAFF.

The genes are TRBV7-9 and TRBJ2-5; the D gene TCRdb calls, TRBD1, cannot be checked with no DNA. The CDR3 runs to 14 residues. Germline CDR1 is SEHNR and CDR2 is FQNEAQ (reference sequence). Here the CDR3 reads CASSLVGAGETQYF.

The CDR3 region is CASPPLGTEAFF. V gene TRBV7-9 combines with J gene TRBJ1-1; the D gene TCRdb calls, TRBD1, cannot be checked with no DNA. Germline V gene data show CDR1 as SEHNR and CDR2 as FQNEAQ (reference sequence). CDR3 length: 12 amino acids. The whole variable domain, filled in from reference TRBV7-9 and TRBJ1-1, reads DTGVSQNPRHKITKRGQNVTFRCDPISEHNRLYWYRQTLGQGPEFLTYFQNEAQLEKSRLLSDRFSAERPKGSFSTLEIQRTEQGDSAMYLCASPPLGTEAFFGQGTRLTVV.

The CDR3 here is CASSLLWGTDTQYF. The chain employs TRBV7-9 and TRBJ2-3. CDR3 length equals 14 residues. Germline V gene data show CDR1 as SEHNR and CDR2 as FQNEAQ (reference sequence).

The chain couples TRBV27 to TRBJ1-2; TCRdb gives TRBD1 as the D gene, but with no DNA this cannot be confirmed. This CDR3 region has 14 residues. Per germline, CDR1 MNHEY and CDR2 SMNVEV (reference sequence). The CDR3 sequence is CASSYTGTGVGYTF.

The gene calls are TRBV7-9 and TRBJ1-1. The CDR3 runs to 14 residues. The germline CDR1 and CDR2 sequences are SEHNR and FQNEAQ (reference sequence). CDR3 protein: CASSFFSTGTEAFF.

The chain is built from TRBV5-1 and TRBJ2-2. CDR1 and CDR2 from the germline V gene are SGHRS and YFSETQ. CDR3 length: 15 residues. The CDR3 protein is CASSLLQQQTGELFF.

The CDR3 protein is CATQLGTGTYEQYF. V and J are TRBV5-1 and TRBJ2-7; the D call from TCRdb, TRBD1, cannot be confirmed without DNA. This CDR3 is built from 14 residues. CDR1 and CDR2 (germline): SGHRS, YFSETQ.

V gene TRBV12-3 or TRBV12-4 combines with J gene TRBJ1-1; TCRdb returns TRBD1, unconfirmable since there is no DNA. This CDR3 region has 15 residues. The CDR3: CASSAGRGLNTEAFF.

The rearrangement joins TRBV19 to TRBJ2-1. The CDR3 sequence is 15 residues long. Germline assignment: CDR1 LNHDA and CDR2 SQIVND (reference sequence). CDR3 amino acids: CASSIVHSSYNEQFF.

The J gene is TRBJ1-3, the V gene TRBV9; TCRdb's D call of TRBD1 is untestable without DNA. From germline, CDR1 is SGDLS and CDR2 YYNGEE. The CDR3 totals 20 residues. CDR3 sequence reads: CASSGRGQSGGVKSGNTIYF. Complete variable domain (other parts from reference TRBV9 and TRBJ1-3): DSGVTQTPKHLITATGQRVTLRCSPRSGDLSVYWYQQSLDQGLQFLIQYYNGEERAKGNILERFSAQQFPDLHSELNLSSLELGDSALYFCASSGRGQSGGVKSGNTIYFGEGSWLTVV.

The CDR3 loop reads CSARDTGGWADTQYF. The chain combines TRBV20-1 with TRBJ2-3; TCRdb gives TRBD1 as the D gene, but with no DNA this cannot be confirmed. The V gene's germline CDR1 is DFQATT and CDR2 SNEGSKA (reference sequence). The CDR3 has 15 residues.

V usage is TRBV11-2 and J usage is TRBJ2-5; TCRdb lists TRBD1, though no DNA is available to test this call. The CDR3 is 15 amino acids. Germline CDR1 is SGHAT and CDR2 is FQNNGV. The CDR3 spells CASQPPTTVQETQYF.

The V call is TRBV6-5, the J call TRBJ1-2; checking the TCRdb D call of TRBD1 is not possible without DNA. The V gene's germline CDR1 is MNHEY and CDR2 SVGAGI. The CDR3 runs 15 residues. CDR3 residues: CASSLLPGGSYGYTF.

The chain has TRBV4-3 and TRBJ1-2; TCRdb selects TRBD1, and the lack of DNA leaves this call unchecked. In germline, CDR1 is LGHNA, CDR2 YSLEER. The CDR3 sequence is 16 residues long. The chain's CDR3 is CASSQAYETVYYGYTF.

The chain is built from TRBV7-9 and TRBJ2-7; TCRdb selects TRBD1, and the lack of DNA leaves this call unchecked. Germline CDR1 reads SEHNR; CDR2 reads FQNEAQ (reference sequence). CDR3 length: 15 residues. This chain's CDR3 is CASRPGQGSSYEQYF.

The CDR3 reads CAISDQAYEQYF. V usage is TRBV10-3 and J usage is TRBJ2-7. This CDR3 region has 12 residues. From germline, CDR1 is ENHRY and CDR2 SYGVKD.

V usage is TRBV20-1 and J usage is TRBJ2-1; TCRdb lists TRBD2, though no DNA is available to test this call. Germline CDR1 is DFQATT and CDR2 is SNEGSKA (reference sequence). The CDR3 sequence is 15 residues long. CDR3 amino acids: CSAPRGGETYNEQFF.

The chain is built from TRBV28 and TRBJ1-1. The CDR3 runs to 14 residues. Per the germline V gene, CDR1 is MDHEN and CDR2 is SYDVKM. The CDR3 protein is CASSLLRENTEAFF.

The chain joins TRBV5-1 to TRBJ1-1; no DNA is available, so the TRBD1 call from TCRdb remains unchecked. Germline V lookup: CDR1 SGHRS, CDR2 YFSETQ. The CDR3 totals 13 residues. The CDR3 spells CASSSQGAPEAFF.